Presented here are 2 T cell receptor beta chains from one specimen sequenced in a study of persistence of HIV-infected CD4 T cells. Sequencing used immunoSEQ version 4 in survey mode. Some clones are missing from TCRdb's copy, which holds only in-frame ones; the method was immunoSEQ multiplex PCR. The data hold approximately 36,000 clones, with approximately 81% observed a single time. Cells were stimulated with overlapping HIV-1 Gag 15-mer peptides. CD40L-negative CD69-negative CD45RO-high memory CD4+ T cells were sorted as populations depleted of antigen-responding cells. These receptors' targets are unknown. Sequenced here: cultured CD4+ T cells from PBMCs, sampled from a patient who received antiretroviral therapy. The receptors originated from an adult with HIV. The donor label of this sample is uncertain.

The rearrangement links TRBV5-8 to TRBJ1-1; tentatively, D is TRBD1 (5 bases). Trimming pared 3 bases from V and 0 bases from J, leaving 21 bases between. Per germline, CDR1 SGHTS and CDR2 YDEGEE. The CDR3 length is 18 residues. CDR3 sequence: CASSSTTGGSGLNTEAFF. CDR3 DNA: TGTGCCAGCAGCTCGACAACGGGGGGGAGTGGGTTGAACACTGAAGCTTTCTTT.

The CDR3 loop reads CASSGQSYGYTF. CDR3 nucleotides: TGCGCCAGCAGCGGGCAGAGCTATGGCTACACCTTC. V usage is TRBV5-1 and J usage is TRBJ1-2; D not resolved. The CDR3 is 12 amino acids. V gave up 4 bases and J gave up 4 bases, with 8 bases separating them. In germline, CDR1 is SGHRS, CDR2 YFSETQ.